This T cell receptor beta chain was sequenced in a study of glioma-infiltrating T cells. TCR alpha and beta CDR3 regions were amplified from RNA using iRepertoire nested multiplex PCR. Input was roughly 100-450 ng of tissue mRNA or PBMC total RNA. TCRdb redid the calling of the multiplex PCR reads with MiXCR, one entry per CDR3 protein. Found here are about 180,000 distinct CDR3 sequences, around 45% of them singletons; the top ten hold 5% to 5.5%. The table lists this clonotype with many counts. Its antigen is undetermined. Study-level results: Very few CDR3 sequences were shared between tissue and blood. Tissue-blood divergence was below expectation in non-neoplastic patients, above in gliomas.

The sample was glioma tissue, nonneoplastic brain tissue, or PBMCs (not recorded which). The source is a human donor with low-grade glioma or glioblastoma, undergoing nonglioma brain surgery, or in good health (not recorded which).

CDR3 nucleotide sequence: TGTGCCAGCAGTCCCCCTGATAACACTGAAGCTTTCTTT. This gives the protein CASSPPDNTEAFF. This chain connects TRBV28 to TRBJ1-1, with D hard to call. The CDR3 covers 13 residues. V dropped 5 bases and J dropped 2 bases, with 9 bases sitting between them. From germline, CDR1 is MDHEN and CDR2 SYDVKM.